Sequencing of this TCR beta chain was carried out in a study of T cell repertoires in cytomegalovirus infection. General study points: Predominance within the ex vivo response was attributable to HLA-C-restricted CMV-specific TCR beta clonotypes.

In this sample, this clonotype turned up many times. What it recognizes is unknown. V was pared by 1 base and J by 7 bases, with 14 bases between. Germline V gene lookup returns CDR1 SGHTA and CDR2 FQGNSA. This CDR3 has 15 residues. A single record per CDR3 protein comes from TCRdb applying MiXCR to the reads. This sample has about a million distinct CDR3 sequences, with 31% found just once. This receptor was obtained from a human donor in good health (CMV status not recorded). Some clones in this sample may be carry-over from other donors' samples. The source material was cultured CD8+ T cells from PBMCs, sampled from culture after CMV antigen stimulation. The rearrangement links TRBV7-2 to TRBJ2-1; possible D gene TRBD2, 6 bases. In DNA form, the CDR3 reads TGTGCCAGCAGCTTAGAGGTGAACGGGGGTAATGAGCAGTTCTTC. This encodes CASSLEVNGGNEQFF.